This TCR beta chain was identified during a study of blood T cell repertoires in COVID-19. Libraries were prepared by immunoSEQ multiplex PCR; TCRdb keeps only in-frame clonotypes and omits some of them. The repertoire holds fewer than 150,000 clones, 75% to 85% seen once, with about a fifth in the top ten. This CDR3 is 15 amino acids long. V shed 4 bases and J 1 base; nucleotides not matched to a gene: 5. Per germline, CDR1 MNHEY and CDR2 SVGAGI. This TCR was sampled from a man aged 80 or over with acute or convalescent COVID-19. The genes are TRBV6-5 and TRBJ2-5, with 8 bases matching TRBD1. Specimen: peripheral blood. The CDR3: CASSFDRGIQETQYF. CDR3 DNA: TGTGCCAGCAGTTTCGACAGGGGCATCCAAGAGACCCAGTACTTC.